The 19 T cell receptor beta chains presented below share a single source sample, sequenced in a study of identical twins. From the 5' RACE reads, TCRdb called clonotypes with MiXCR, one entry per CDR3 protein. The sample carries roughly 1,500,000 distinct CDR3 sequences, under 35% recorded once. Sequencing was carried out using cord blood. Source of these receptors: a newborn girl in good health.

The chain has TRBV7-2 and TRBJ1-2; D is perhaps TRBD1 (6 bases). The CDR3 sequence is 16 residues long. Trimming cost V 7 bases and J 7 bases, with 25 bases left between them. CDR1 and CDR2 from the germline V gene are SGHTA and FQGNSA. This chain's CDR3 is CASTLTPGALGGGYTF. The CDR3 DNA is TGTGCCAGCACATTGACCCCAGGGGCTTTGGGGGGTGGCTACACCTTC.

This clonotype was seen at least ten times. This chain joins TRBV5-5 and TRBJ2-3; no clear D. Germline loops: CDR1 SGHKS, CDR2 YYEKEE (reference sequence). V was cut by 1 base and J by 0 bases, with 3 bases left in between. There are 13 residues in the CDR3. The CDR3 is CASSLKSTDTQYF. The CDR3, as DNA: TGTGCCAGCAGCTTGAAGAGCACAGATACGCAGTATTTT.

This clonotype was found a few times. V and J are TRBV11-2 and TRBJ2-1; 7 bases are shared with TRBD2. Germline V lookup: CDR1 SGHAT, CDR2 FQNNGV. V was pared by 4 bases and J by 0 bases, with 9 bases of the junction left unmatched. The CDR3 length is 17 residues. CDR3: CASSSLSGAPSYNEQFF. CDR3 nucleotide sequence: TGTGCCAGCAGCTCATTAAGCGGGGCCCCCTCCTACAATGAGCAGTTCTTC.

The CDR3 DNA is TGCAGCGTTCGTAACAACTGGGGCACAGATACGCAGTATTTT. It is translated as CSVRNNWGTDTQYF. This chain joins TRBV29-1 and TRBJ2-3; D remains unclear. Between the trimmed V and J ends, which lost 5 bases and 1 base, there was a span of 13 bases. This CDR3 has 14 residues. CDR1 SQVTM and CDR2 ANQGSEA come from the germline V gene.

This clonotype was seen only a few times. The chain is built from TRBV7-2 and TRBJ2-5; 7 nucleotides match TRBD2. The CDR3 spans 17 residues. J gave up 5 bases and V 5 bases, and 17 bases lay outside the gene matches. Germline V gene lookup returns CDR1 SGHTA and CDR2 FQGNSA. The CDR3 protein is CASSIRQGLVSAETQYF. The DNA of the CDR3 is TGTGCCAGCAGCATAAGACAAGGACTAGTCTCTGCGGAGACCCAGTACTTC.

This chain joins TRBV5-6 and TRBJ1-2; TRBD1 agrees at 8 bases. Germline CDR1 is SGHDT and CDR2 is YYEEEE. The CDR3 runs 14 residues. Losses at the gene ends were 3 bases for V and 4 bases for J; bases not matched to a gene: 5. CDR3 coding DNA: TGTGCCAGCAGCTCGGGGGACAGGTTCTATGGCTACACCTTC. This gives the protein CASSSGDRFYGYTF.

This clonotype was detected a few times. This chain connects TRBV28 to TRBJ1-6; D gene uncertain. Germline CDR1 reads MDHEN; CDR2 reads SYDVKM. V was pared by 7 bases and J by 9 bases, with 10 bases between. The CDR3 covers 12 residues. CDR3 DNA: TGTGCCAGCAAAGAGATAGGTTCACCCCTCCACTTT. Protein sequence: CASKEIGSPLHF. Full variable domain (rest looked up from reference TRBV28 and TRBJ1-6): DVKVTQSSRYLVKRTGEKVFLECVQDMDHENMFWYRQDPGLGLRLIYFSYDVKMKEKGDIPEGYSVSREKKERFSLILESASTNQTSMYLCASKEIGSPLHFGNGTRLTVT.

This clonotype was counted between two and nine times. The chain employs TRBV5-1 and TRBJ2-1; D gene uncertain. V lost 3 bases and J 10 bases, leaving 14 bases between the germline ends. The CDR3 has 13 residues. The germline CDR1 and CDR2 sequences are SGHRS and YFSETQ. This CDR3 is CASSSSDLREQFF. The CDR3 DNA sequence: TGCGCCAGCAGCTCCTCAGATTTGAGGGAGCAGTTCTTC.

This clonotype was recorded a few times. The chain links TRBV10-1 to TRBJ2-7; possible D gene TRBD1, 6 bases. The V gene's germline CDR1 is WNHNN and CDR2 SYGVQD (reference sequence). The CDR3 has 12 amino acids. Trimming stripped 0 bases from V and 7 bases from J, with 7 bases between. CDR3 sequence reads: CASSESDREQYF. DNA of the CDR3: TGCGCCAGCAGTGAGTCTGACAGGGAGCAGTACTTC.

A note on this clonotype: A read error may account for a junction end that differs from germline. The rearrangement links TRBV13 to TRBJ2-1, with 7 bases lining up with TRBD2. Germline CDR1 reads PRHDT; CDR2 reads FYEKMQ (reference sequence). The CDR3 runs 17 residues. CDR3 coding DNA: TGTGCCAGCAGCTCACTTTTCGGGGGGATATCGGTCAATGAGCAGTGCTTC. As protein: CASSSLFGGISVNEQCF.

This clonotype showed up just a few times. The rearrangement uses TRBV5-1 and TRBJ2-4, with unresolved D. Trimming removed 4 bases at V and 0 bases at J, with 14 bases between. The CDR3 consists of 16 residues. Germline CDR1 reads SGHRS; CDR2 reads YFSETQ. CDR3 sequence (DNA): TGCGCCAGCAGCCCTGATAGCCTGCTAGCCAAAAACATTCAGTACTTC. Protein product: CASSPDSLLAKNIQYF.

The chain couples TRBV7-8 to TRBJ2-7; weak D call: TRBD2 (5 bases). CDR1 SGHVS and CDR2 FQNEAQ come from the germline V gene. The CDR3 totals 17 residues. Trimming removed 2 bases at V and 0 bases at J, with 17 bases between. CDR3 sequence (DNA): TGTGCCAGCAGCTTAACGGGCCGACTATCGAACTCCTACGAGCAGTACTTC. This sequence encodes CASSLTGRLSNSYEQYF.

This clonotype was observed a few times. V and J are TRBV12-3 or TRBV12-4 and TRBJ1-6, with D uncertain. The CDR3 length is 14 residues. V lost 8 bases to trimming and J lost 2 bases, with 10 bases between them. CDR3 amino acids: CASVKGTYNSPLHF. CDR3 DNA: TGTGCCAGCGTAAAAGGGACCTATAATTCACCCCTCCACTTT.

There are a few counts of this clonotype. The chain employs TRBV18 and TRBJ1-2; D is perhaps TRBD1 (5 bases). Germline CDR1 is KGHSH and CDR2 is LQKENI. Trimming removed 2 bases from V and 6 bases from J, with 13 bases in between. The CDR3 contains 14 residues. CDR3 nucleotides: TGTGCCAGCTCACCAATCGGGACCGATAATGGCTACACCTTC. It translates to CASSPIGTDNGYTF.

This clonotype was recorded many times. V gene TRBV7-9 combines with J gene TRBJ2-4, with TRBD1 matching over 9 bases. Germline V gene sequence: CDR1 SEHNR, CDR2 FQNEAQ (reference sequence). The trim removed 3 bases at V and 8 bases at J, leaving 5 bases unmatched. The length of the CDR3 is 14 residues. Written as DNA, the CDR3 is TGTGCCAGCAGCTTGGGACAGGGAGGAGACATTCAGTACTTC. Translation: CASSLGQGGDIQYF.

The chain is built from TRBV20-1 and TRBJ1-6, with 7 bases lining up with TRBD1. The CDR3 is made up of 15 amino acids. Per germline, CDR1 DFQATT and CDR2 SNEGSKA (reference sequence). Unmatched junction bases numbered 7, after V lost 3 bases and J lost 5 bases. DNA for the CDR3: TGCAGTGCTAGCCTACAGGGGAGAGATAATTCACCCCTCCACTTT. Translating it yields CSASLQGRDNSPLHF.

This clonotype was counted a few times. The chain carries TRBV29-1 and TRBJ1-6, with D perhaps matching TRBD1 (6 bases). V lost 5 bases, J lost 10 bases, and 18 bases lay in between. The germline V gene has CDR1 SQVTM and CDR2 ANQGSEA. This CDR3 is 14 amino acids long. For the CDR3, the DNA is TGCAGCGTTAGCTTCGGAGGGGGTAGCTCACCCCTCCACTTT. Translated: CSVSFGGGSSPLHF.

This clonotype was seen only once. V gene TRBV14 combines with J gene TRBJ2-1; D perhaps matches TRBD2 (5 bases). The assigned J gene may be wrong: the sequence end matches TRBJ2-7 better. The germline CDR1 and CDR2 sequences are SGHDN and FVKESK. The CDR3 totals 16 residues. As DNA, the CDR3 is TGTGCCAGCAGCCCGACTACGGCTTGGAGAAACAATGAGCAGTACTTC. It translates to CASSPTTAWRNNEQYF.

CDR3 DNA sequence: TGTGCCAGCAGTTACTCTGGGGAGGCAGCCGATACGCAGTATTTT. It codes for CASSYSGEAADTQYF. The V and J genes are TRBV6-5 and TRBJ2-3, with a weak D call TRBD2 (6 bases). The CDR3 length is 15 residues. Germline values: CDR1 MNHEY, CDR2 SVGAGI. Trimming took off 0 bases at V and 6 bases at J, with 13 bases between the two ends.